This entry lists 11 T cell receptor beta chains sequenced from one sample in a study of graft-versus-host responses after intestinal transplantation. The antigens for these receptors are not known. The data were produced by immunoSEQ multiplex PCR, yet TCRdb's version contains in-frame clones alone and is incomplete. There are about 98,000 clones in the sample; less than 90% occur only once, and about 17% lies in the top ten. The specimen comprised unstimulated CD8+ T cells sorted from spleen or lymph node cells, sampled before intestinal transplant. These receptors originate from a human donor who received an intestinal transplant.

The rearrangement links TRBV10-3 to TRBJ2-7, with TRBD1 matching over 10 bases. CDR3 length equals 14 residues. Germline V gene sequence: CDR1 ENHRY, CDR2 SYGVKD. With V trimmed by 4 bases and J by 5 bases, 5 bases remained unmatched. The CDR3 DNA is TGTGCCATCAGTGCGGGACAGGGGATCCACGAGCAGTACTTC. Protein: CAISAGQGIHEQYF.

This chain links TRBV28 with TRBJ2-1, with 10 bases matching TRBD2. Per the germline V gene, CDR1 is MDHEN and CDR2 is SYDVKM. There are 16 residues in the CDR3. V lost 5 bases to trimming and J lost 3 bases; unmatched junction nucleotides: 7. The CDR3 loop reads CASSIGLAAIYNEQFF. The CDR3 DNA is TGTGCCAGCAGTATTGGACTAGCGGCGATCTACAATGAGCAGTTCTTC.

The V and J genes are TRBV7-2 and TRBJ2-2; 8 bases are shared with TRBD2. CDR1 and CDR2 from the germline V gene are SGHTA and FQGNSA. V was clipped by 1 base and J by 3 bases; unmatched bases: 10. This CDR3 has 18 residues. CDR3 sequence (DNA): TGTGCCAGCAGCTTAGAGGGACTAGTTTTTTATGACACCGGGGAGCTGTTTTTT. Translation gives CASSLEGLVFYDTGELFF.

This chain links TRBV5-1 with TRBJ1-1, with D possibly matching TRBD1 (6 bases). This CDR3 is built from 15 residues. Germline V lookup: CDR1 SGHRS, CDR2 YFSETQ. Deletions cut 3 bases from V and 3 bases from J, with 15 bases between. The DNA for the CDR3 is TGCGCCAGCAGCTCGACTCCGCGACAGGACACTGAAGCTTTCTTT. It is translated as CASSSTPRQDTEAFF.

The CDR3 protein is CASSQGVGQSGNTIYF. In DNA form, the CDR3 reads TGCGCCAGCAGCCAAGGGGTTGGACAAAGTGGAAACACCATATATTTT. The V gene is TRBV4-1, the J gene TRBJ1-3; tentative D call: TRBD1 (5 bases). Trimming shortened V by 1 base and J by 3 bases, and 13 bases separated the two germline ends. Germline-derived CDR1 and CDR2 are MGHRA and YSYEKL. This CDR3 is 16 amino acids long.

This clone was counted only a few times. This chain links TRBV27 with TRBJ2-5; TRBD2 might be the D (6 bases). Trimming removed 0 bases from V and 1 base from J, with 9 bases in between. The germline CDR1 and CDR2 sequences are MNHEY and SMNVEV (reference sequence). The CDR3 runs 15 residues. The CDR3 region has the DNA TGTGCCAGCAGTTTATCGGGGGGTAGCCAAGAGACCCAGTACTTC. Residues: CASSLSGGSQETQYF.

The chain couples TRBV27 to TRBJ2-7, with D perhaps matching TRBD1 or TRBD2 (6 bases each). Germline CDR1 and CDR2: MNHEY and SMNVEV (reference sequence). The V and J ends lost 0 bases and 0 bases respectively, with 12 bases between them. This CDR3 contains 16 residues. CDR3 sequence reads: CASSLSLGGSSYEQYF. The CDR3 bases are TGTGCCAGCAGTTTATCGTTAGGGGGGAGCTCCTACGAGCAGTACTTC.

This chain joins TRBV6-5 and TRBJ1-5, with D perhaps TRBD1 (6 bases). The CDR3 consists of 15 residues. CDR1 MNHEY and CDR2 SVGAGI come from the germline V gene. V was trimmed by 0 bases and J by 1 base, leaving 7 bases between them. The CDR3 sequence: CASSYSGGSNQPQHF. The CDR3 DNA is TGTGCCAGCAGTTACTCCGGGGGCAGCAATCAGCCCCAGCATTTT.

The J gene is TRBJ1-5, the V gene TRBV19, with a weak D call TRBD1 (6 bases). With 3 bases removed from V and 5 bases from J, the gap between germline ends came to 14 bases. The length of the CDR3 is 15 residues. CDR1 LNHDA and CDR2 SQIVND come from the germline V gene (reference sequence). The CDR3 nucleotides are TGTGCCAGTAGTATCTGGACAGCCAGTCATCAGCCCCAGCATTTT. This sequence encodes CASSIWTASHQPQHF.

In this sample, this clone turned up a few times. The CDR3 DNA is TGTGCCACAGAAGACAGGGGAAGCACAGATACGCAGTATTTT. Translating it yields CATEDRGSTDTQYF. This chain joins TRBV10-3 and TRBJ2-3; TRBD1 matches at 8 bases. The CDR3 consists of 14 residues. Per germline, CDR1 ENHRY and CDR2 SYGVKD. V shed 10 bases, J shed 0 bases, and the junction held 6 bases outside the gene matches.

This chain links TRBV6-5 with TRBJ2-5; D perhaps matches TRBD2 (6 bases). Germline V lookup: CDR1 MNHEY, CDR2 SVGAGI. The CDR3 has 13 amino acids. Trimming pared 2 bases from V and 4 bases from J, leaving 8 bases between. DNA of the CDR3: TGTGCCAGCAGTTACGGAGGGACAGAGACCCAGTACTTC. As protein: CASSYGGTETQYF.